This T cell receptor beta chain was retrieved from a study of siplizumab effects on memory and regulatory T cells. Each sample yielded roughly 100,000 assayed TCR templates. Produced via immunoSEQ multiplex PCR; TCRdb's table is partial and in-frame only. The data show about 27,000 clones, with 84% seen just once and under 25% held by the top ten. Study-level points and caveats: Alloreactive sequences traceable to unstimulated CD4+ memory cells declined significantly under siplizumab. Confirmation that proliferating Tregs from siplizumab cultures had suppressive function was not obtained. Naive T cells appeared more diverse than memory cells and seemed to be major alloresponse contributors.

Regarding this clone: The antigen is undetermined.

The specimen sequenced was memory CD4+ T cells sorted from blood. The TCR was taken from a human donor in good health.

The CDR3 bases are TGTGCCAGCCGGGACAGGGCGGGGAACACTGAAGCTTTCTTT. Translated, it gives CASRDRAGNTEAFF. This sequence joins TRBV6-1 and TRBJ1-1; 9 bases are shared with TRBD1. V trimming: 8 bases; J trimming: 1 base; junction bases outside the gene matches: 5. The CDR3 covers 14 residues. Germline lookup yields CDR1 MNHNS and CDR2 SASEGT.